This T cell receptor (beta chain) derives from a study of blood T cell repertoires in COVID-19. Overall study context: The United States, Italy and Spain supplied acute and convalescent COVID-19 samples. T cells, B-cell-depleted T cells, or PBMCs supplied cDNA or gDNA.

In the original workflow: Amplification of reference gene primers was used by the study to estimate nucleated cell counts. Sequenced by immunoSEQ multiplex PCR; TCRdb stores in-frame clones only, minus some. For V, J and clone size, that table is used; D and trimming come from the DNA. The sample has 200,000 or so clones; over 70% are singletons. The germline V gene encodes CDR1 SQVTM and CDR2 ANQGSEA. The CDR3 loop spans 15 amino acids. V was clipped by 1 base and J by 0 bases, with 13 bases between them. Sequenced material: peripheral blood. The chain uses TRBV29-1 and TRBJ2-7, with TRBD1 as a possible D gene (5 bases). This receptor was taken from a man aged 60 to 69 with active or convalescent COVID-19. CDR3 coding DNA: TGCAGCGTTGAAGCCCTTTCAGGGATCTCCTACGAGCAGTACTTC. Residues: CSVEALSGISYEQYF.